This TCR beta chain came from a study of blood T cell repertoires in COVID-19. Looking at the study overall: The samples span acute and convalescent COVID-19 from the United States, Italy and Spain. PBMCs, B-cell-depleted T cells, or T cells were the source of the cDNA or gDNA that made up the material.

This CDR3 contains 13 residues. The V end lost 6 bases, the J end lost 6 bases, and 15 bases lay between the germline ends. The germline V gene has CDR1 SGHNT and CDR2 YYREEE (reference sequence). As processed by the authors: Amplification with reference gene primers provided the estimates of nucleated cell counts. Profiled with immunoSEQ multiplex PCR; TCRdb holds only in-frame clones, not every one. The DNA was the basis for D and trimming; V, J and clone size are from that table. The sample carries approximately 280,000 clones, 80% to 90% recorded once. V usage is TRBV5-4 and J usage is TRBJ1-1, with TRBD1 as a possible D gene (5 bases). Material for sequencing was peripheral blood. The clonotype originates from a man aged 40-49 years with acute or convalescent COVID-19. The CDR3 here is CASIIPGIPEAFF. The DNA for the CDR3 is TGTGCCAGCATTATTCCAGGGATCCCTGAAGCTTTCTTT.